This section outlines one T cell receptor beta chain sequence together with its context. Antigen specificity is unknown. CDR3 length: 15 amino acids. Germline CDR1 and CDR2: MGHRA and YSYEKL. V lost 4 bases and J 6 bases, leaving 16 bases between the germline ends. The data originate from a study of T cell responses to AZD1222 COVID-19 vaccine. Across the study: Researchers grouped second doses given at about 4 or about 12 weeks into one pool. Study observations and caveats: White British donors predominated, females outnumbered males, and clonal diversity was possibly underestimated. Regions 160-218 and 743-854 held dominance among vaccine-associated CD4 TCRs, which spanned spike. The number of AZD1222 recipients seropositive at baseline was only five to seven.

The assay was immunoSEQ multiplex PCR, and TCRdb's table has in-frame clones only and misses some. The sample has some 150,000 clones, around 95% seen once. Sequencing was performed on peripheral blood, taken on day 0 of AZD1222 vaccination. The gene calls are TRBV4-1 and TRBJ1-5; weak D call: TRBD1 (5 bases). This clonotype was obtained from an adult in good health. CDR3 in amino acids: CASSPLRDLLQPQHF. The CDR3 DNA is TGCGCCAGCAGCCCTCTTCGGGACCTGCTTCAGCCCCAGCATTTT.